The source of this T cell receptor beta chain is a study (dated by TCRdb to between 2014 and 2016). Study-level background: The study set out to test whether tumor-infiltrating Tregs in breast cancer get recruited from blood Tregs or are instead converted in situ from other CD4+ T cell subsets. Summary of the overall study and its limitations: The greatest overlap of tumor-infiltrating Treg TCR alpha and beta sequences was observed with tumor naive CD4+ T cells, followed by blood naive CD4+ T cells. Rather than covering whole repertoires, validation in the larger cohort was restricted to a single TCR beta V-J rearrangement. Tumor memory CD4+ T cell TCR gene usage was found to cluster with blood and lymph node memory CD4+ cells and with lymph node naive CD4+ cells.

A remark on this clonotype: The antigen it recognizes is unknown. A read error may explain this, as a much larger clone is one base away.

Full-length TCR variable regions were amplified by 5' RACE PCR with constant-region reverse primers, followed by semi-nested PCR with Nested Universal Primer A. Using the ReliaPrep RNA Cell Miniprep System, total RNA was extracted, and the SMARTer RACE 5'/3' Kit was then used to reverse transcribe the RNA into 5'RACE-ready cDNA. Multiplex adaptors were used to barcode the full-length TCR alpha and beta libraries, which were then sequenced on an Illumina MiSeq. Per the authors' processing: For each of nine subset-tissue groups, sequencing data from the five patients were combined, and the groups were compared by unsupervised clustering of TCR gene usage. The Morisita-Horn index was used to calculate repertoire similarity, with shared sequences weighted according to their contribution to each repertoire. TCRdb reprocessed the public reads (quality trimming at Q25 with fastp, clone calling with MiXCR) and kept in-frame beta chains. Every distinct CDR3 protein forms one entry, paired with its most common genes and DNA. None of the V and J calls come from the authors' own analysis; TCRdb made them. For this sample there are about 32,000 distinct CDR3 sequences; approximately 24% appear just once. Together, the top ten hold around 4.7% of the sample.

The CDR3 contains 14 residues, cysteine and phenylalanine counted. Just CDR3 DNA is preserved here, 42 bases in frame from base 1. Based on the germline V gene, the CDR1 and CDR2 sequences are SGHVS and FNYEAQ. CD4+CD45RO+CD25- cells were isolated as memory CD4+ T cells. Tregs, naive and memory CD4+ T cells from tumor, blood and ipsilateral draining lymph nodes of roughly 5 breast cancer patients underwent full-length TCR alpha and beta sequencing. Ficoll density gradient centrifugation was used to isolate mononuclear cells from either lymph nodes or around 50 ml of peripheral blood. Sorted cell populations were confirmed by FACS to exceed 90% purity.

The clonotype was recovered from a female donor with breast cancer. The rearrangement combines TRBV7-6 with TRBJ2-7; 10 bases in between match TRBD1. The specimen was memory CD4+ T cells sorted from blood. The label giving this sample's cell subset or site can be read as: memory CD4+ T cells, CD4+CD45RO+CD25-. The sequenced DNA is TGTACCAGCAGCTACTCGGGACAGGGGTACGAGCAGTACTTC. It specifies CTSSYSGQGYEQYF.